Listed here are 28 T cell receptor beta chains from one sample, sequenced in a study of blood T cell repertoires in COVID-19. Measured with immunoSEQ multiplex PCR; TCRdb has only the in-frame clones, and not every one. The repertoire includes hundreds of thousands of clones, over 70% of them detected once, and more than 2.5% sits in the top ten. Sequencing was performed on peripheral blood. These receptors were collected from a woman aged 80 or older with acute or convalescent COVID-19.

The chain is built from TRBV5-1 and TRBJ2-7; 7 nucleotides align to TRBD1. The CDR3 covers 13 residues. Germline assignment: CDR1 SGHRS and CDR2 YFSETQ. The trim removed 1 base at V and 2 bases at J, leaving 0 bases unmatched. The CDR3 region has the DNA TGCGCCAGCAGCTTGCAGGGGGCCTACGAGCAGTACTTC. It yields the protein CASSLQGAYEQYF.

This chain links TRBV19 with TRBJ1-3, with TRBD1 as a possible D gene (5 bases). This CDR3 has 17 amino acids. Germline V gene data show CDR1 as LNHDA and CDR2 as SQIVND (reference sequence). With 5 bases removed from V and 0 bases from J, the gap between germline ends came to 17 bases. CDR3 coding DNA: TGTGCCAGTAGTCCCCATTTCGGCCAGGGCTCTGGAAACACCATATATTTT. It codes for CASSPHFGQGSGNTIYF.

CDR3 residues: CAWSAGQGDTIYF. In nucleotides, the CDR3 is TGTGCCTGGAGCGCCGGACAGGGAGACACCATATATTTT. V and J are TRBV30 and TRBJ1-3; TRBD1 aligns across 8 bases. The CDR3 loop spans 13 amino acids. Trimming took 3 bases from V and 8 from J; bases not matched to a gene: 6. The germline gives CDR1 GTSNPN, CDR2 SVGIG (reference sequence). Combining the CDR3 with reference TRBV30 and TRBJ1-3 gives the whole variable domain SQTIHQWPATLVQPVGSPLSLECTVEGTSNPNLYWYRQAAGRGLQLLFYSVGIGQISSEVPQNLSASRPQDRQFILSSKKLLLSDSGFYLCAWSAGQGDTIYFGEGSWLTVV.

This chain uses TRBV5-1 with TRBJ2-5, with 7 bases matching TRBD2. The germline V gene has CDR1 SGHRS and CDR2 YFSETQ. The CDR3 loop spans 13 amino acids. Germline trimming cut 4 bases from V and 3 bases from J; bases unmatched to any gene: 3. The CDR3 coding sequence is TGCGCCAGCAGCCAAAGCGGGAAAGAGACCCAGTACTTC. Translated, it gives CASSQSGKETQYF.

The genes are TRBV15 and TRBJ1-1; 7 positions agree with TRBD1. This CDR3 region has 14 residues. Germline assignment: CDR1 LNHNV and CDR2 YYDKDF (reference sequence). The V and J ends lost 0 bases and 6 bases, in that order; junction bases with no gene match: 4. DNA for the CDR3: TGTGCCACCAGCAGAGATAGGACAGGAGCTGAAGCTTTCTTT. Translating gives CATSRDRTGAEAFF.

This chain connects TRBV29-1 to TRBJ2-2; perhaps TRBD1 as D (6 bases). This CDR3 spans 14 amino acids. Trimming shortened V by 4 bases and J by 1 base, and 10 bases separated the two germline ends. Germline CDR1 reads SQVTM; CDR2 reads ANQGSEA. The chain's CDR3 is CSVARTVNTGELFF. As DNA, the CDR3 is TGCAGCGTTGCCCGGACAGTGAACACCGGGGAGCTGTTTTTT.

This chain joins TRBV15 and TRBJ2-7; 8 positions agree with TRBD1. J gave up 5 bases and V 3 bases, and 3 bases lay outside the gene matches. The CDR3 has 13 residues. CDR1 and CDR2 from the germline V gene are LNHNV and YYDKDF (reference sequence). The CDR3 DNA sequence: TGTGCCACCAGCAGGGACAGGGACGACGAGCAGTACTTC. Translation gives CATSRDRDDEQYF. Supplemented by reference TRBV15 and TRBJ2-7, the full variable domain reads DAMVIQNPRYQVTQFGKPVTLSCSQTLNHNVMYWYQQKSSQAPKLLFHYYDKDFNNEADTPDNFQSRRPNTSFCFLDIRSPGLGDTAMYLCATSRDRDDEQYFGPGTRLTVT.

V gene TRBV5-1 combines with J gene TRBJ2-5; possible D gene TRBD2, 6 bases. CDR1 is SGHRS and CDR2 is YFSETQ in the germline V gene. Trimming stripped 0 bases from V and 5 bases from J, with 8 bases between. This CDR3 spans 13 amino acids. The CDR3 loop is CASSLGGRETQYF. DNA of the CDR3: TGCGCCAGCAGCTTGGGAGGGAGGGAGACCCAGTACTTC.

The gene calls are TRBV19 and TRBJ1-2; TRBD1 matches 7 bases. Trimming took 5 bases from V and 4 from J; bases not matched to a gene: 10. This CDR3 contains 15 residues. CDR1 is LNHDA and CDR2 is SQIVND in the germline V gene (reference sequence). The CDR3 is CASSPLTGLGYGYTF. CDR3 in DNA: TGTGCCAGTAGTCCCTTGACAGGGTTAGGCTATGGCTACACCTTC.

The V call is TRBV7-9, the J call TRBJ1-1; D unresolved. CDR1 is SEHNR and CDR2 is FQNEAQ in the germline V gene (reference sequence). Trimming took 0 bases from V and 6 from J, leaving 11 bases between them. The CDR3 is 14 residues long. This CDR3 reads CASSLAANVAEAFF. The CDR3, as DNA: TGTGCCAGCAGCTTAGCGGCCAACGTGGCTGAAGCTTTCTTT.

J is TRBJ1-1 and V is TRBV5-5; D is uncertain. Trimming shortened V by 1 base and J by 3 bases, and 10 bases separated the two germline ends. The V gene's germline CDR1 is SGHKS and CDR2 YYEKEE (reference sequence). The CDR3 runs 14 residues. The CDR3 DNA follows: TGTGCCAGCAGCTTGTCGTTCGTATACACTGAAGCTTTCTTT. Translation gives CASSLSFVYTEAFF.

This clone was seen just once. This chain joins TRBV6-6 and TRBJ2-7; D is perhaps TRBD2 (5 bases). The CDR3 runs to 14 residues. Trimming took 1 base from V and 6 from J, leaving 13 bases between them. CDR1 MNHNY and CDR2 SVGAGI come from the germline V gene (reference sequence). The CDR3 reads CASSYYGVPSEQYF. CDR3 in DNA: TGTGCCAGCAGTTACTACGGGGTCCCCTCCGAGCAGTACTTC.

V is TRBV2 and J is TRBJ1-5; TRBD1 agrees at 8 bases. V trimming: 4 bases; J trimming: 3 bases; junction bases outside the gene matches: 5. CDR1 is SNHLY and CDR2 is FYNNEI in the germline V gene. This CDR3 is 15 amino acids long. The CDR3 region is CASSGQGALNQPQHF. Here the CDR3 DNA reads TGTGCCAGCAGTGGGCAGGGGGCCCTCAATCAGCCCCAGCATTTT.

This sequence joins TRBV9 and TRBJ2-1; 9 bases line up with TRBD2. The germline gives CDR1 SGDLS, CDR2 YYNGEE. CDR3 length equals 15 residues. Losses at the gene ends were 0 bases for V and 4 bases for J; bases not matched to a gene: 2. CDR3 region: CASSVASGIYNEQFF. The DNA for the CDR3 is TGTGCCAGCAGCGTAGCTAGCGGGATATACAATGAGCAGTTCTTC. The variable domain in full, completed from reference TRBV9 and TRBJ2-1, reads DSGVTQTPKHLITATGQRVTLRCSPRSGDLSVYWYQQSLDQGLQFLIQYYNGEERAKGNILERFSAQQFPDLHSELNLSSLELGDSALYFCASSVASGIYNEQFFGPGTRLTVL.

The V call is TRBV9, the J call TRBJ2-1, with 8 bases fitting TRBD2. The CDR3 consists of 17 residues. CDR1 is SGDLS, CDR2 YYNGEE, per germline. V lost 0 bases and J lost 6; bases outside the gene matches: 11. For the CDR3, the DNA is TGTGCCAGCAGCGTAGCAGCGGGGGAGGTTTCGGTCAATGAGCAGTTCTTC. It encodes CASSVAAGEVSVNEQFF.

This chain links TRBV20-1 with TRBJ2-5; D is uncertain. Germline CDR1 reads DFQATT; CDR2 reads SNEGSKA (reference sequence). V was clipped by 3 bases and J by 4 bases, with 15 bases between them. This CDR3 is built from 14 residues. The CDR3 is CSASISNPGETQYF. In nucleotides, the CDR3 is TGCAGTGCTAGTATTAGCAACCCTGGAGAGACCCAGTACTTC.

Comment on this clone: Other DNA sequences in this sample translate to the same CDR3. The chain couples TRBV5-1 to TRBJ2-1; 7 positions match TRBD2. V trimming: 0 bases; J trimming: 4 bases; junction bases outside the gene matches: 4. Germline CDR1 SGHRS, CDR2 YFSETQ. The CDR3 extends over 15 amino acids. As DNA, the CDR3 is TGCGCCAGCAGCTTGGCCCGACTAGCTTACAATGAGCAGTTCTTC. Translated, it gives CASSLARLAYNEQFF.

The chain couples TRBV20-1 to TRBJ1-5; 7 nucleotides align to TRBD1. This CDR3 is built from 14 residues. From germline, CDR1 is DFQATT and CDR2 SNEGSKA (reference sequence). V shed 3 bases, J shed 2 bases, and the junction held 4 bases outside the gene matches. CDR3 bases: TGCAGTGCTAGTAACAGGGGAGGCAATCAGCCCCAGCATTTT. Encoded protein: CSASNRGGNQPQHF.

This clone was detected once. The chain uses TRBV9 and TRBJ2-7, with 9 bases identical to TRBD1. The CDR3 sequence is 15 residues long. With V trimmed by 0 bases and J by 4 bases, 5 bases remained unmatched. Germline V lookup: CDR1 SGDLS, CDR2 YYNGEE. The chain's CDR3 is CASSVAPGTGYEQYF. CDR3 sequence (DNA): TGTGCCAGCAGCGTAGCTCCGGGGACAGGGTACGAGCAGTACTTC.

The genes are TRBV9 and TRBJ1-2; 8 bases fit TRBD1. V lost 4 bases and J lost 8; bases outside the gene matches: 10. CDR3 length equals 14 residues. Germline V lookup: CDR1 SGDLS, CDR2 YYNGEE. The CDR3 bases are TGTGCCAGCAGCCTAGGACAGGGTTTCTCCGGCTACACCTTC. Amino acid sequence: CASSLGQGFSGYTF. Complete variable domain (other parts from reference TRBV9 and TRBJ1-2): DSGVTQTPKHLITATGQRVTLRCSPRSGDLSVYWYQQSLDQGLQFLIQYYNGEERAKGNILERFSAQQFPDLHSELNLSSLELGDSALYFCASSLGQGFSGYTFGSGTRLTVV.

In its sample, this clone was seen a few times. Here the CDR3 reads CASRDRVRGNTIYF. CDR3 sequence (DNA): TGTGCCAGCAGAGACAGGGTCCGGGGAAACACCATATATTTT. The gene calls are TRBV2 and TRBJ1-3, with 7 bases lining up with TRBD1. The germline V gene has CDR1 SNHLY and CDR2 FYNNEI. This CDR3 is 14 amino acids long. V lost 6 bases and J lost 4; bases outside the gene matches: 6.

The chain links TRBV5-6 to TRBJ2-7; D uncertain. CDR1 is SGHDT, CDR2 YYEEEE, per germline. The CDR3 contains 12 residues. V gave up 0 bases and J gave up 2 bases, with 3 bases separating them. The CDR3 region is CASSLATYEQYF. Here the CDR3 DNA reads TGTGCCAGCAGCTTGGCAACCTACGAGCAGTACTTC.

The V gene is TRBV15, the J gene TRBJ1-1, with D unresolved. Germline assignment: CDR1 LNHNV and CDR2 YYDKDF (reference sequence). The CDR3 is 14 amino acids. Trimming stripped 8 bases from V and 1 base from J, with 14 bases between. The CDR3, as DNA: TGTGCCACCCCCAACGACGGAGAGAACACTGAAGCTTTCTTT. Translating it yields CATPNDGENTEAFF.

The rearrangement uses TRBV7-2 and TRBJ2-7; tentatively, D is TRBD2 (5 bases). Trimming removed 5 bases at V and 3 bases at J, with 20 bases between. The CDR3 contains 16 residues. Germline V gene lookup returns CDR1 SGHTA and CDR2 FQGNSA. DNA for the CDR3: TGTGCCAGCAGCCCCGGGGAAGGACGGCACTTCTACGAGCAGTACTTC. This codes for CASSPGEGRHFYEQYF.

The CDR3 region is CASSQWTANSPLHF. CDR3 bases: TGCGCCAGCAGCCAATGGACAGCGAATTCACCCCTCCACTTT. The V gene is TRBV4-3, the J gene TRBJ1-6; a possible D gene is TRBD1 (6 bases). The CDR3 loop spans 14 amino acids. The germline CDR1 and CDR2 sequences are LGHNA and YSLEER. V lost 2 bases and J lost 7, with 9 bases in between.

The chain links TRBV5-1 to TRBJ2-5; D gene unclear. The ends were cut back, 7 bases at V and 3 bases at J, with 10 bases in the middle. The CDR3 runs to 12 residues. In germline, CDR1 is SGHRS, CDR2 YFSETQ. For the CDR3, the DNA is TGCGCCAGCGCCCTGGGCGAAGAGACCCAGTACTTC. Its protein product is CASALGEETQYF.

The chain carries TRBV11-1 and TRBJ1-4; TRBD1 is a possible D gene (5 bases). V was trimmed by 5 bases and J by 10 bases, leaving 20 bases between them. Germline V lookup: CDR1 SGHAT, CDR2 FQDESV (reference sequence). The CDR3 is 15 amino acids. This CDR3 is CASSGGGGGIGKLFF. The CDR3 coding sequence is TGTGCCAGCAGCGGCGGGGGAGGCGGGATCGGAAAACTGTTTTTT.

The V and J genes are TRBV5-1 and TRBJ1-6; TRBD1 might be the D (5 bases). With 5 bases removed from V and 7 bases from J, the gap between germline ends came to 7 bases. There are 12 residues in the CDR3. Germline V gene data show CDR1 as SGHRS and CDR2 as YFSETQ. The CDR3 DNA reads TGCGCCAGCAGGGACACCAATTCACCCCTCCACTTT. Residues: CASRDTNSPLHF.